This TCR beta chain was obtained from a study of Ad26.COV2.S vaccination and SARS-CoV-2 variants. About the research overall: Ad26.COV2.S, an intramuscular injection, was given once or twice 56 days apart. Broader study findings: Substantial response breadth was reportedly seen for spike-specific CD8+ and CD4+ T cells after vaccination.

Profiled with immunoSEQ multiplex PCR; TCRdb holds only in-frame clones, not every one. The repertoire holds roughly 460,000 clones, with 89% as singletons. This clone was observed once. Its antigen is unidentified. The treatment here: roughly 20 received Ad26.COV2.S at low or high dose, single or two shots; several received placebo; per-sample allocation not given. The samples were gathered on day 63 after the first injection of vaccine or placebo. V dropped 3 bases and J dropped 2 bases, with 4 bases sitting between them. In germline, CDR1 is LGHDT, CDR2 YNNKEL (reference sequence). The CDR3 has 12 amino acids.

The TCR was taken from a person aged 18-65 years who received the Ad26.COV2.S COVID-19 vaccine or a placebo. This chain links TRBV3-1 (or the pseudogene TRBV3-2) with TRBJ2-5; D is uncertain. Here the sequenced sample was peripheral blood, taken in a trial of Ad26.COV2.S vaccine versus placebo. Here the CDR3 reads CASSQNQETQYF. Here the CDR3 DNA reads TGTGCCAGCAGCCAGAATCAAGAGACCCAGTACTTC.